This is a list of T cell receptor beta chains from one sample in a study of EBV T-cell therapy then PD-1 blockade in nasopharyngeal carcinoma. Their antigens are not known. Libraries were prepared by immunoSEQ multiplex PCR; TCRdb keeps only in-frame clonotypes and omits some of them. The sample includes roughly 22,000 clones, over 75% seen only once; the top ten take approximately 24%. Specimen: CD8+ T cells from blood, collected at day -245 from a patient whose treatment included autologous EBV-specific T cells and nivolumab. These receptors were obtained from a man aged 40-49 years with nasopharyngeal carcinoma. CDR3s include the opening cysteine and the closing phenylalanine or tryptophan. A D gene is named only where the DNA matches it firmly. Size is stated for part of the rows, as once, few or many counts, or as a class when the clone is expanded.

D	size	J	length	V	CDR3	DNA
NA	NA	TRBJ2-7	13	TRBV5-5	CASSLEADYEQYF	TGTGCCAGCAGCTTGGAGGCAGACTACGAGCAGTACTTC
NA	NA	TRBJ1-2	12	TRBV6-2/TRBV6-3	CASSPWGYGYTF	TGTGCCAGCAGCCCTTGGGGGTATGGCTACACCTTC
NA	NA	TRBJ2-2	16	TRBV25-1	CASSLEWGYNTGELFF	TGTGCCAGCAGCCTGGAATGGGGGTACAACACCGGGGAGCTGTTTTTT
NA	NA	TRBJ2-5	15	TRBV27	CASSQMGDGKETQYF	TGTGCCAGCAGCCAAATGGGGGACGGGAAAGAGACCCAGTACTTC
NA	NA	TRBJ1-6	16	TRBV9	CASSVTELSYNSPLHF	TGTGCCAGCAGCGTGACGGAGCTCTCCTATAATTCACCCCTCCACTTT
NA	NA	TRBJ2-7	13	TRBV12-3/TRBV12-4	CASSLTPAYEQYF	TGTGCCAGCAGTTTGACCCCCGCCTACGAGCAGTACTTC
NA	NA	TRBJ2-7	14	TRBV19	CASSADRVTYEQYF	TGTGCCAGTAGTGCTGACAGAGTCACCTACGAGCAGTACTTC
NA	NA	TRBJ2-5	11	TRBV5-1	CASSWRETQYF	TGCGCCAGCAGCTGGAGGGAGACCCAGTACTTC
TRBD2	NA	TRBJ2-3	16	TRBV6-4	CASSDLAGGSTDTQYF	TGTGCCAGCAGTGACCTAGCGGGGGGGAGCACAGATACGCAGTATTTT
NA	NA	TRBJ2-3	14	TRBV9	CASSVGGPRETQYF	TGTGCCAGCAGCGTAGGGGGGCCGAGGGAAACGCAGTATTTT
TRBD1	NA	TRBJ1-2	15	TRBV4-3	CASSQEDRADYGYTF	TGCGCCAGCAGCCAAGAGGACAGGGCCGACTATGGCTACACCTTC
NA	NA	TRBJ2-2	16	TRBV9	CASSHSPTVNTGELFF	TGTGCCAGCAGCCACTCCCCGACGGTCAACACCGGGGAGCTGTTTTTT
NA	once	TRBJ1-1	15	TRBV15	CATSRDWTFGTEAFF	TGTGCCACCAGCAGAGATTGGACTTTTGGGACTGAAGCTTTCTTT
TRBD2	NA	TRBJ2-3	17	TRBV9	CASSVWNGGGSTDTQYF	TGTGCCAGCAGCGTTTGGAACGGCGGGGGTAGCACAGATACGCAGTATTTT
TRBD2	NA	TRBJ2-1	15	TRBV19	CASTIVGGAYNEQFF	TGTGCCAGTACCATAGTCGGGGGGGCCTACAATGAGCAGTTCTTC
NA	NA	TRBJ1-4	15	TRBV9	CASSPRTAANEKLFF	TGTGCCAGCAGCCCTCGGACAGCGGCTAATGAAAAACTGTTTTTT
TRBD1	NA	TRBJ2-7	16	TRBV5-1	CASSSRQGMRSGEQYF	TGCGCCAGCAGCTCGAGACAGGGTATGAGGTCGGGCGAGCAGTACTTC
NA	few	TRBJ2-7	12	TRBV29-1	CSVAGQSYEQYF	TGCAGCGTTGCGGGACAATCCTACGAGCAGTACTTC
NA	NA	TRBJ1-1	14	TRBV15	CATSRYRVRAEAFF	TGTGCCACCAGCAGGTACAGGGTCAGGGCTGAAGCTTTCTTT
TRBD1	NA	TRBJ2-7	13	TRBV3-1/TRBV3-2	CASSRDSSYEQYF	TGTGCCAGCAGCAGGGACAGCTCCTACGAGCAGTACTTC
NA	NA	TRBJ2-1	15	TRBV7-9	CASSYPQRAYNEQFF	TGTGCCAGCAGCTACCCGCAGCGGGCCTACAATGAGCAGTTCTTC
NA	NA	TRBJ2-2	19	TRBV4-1	CASSQEAAWDAANTGELFF	TGCGCCAGCAGCCAAGAAGCGGCTTGGGACGCCGCGAACACCGGGGAGCTGTTTTTT
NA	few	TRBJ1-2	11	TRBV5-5	CASSPPPDYTF	TGTGCCAGCAGCCCGCCTCCCGACTACACCTTC
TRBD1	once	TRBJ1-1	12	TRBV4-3	CASSQGQGEAFF	TGCGCCAGCAGCCAGGGACAGGGAGAAGCTTTCTTT
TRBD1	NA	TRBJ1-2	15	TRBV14	CASSPGTGWRHGYTF	TGTGCCAGCAGTCCCGGGACAGGGTGGCGGCATGGCTACACCTTC
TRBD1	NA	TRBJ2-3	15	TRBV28	CASSPGDRATDTQYF	TGTGCCAGCAGTCCCGGAGACAGGGCAACAGATACGCAGTATTTT
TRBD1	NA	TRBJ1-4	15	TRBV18	CASSAGDRVGEKLFF	TGTGCCAGCTCAGCAGGGGACAGAGTCGGGGAAAAACTGTTTTTT
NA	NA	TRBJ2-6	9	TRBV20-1	CSARAERAF	TGCAGTGCTAGAGCAGAGAGGGCCTTC
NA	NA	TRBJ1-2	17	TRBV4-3	CASSQDTGSSPLYGYTF	TGCGCCAGCAGCCAAGATACAGGAAGCAGCCCACTCTATGGCTACACCTTC
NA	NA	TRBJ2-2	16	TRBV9	CASSEPGAGATGELFF	TGTGCCAGCAGCGAACCCGGGGCAGGGGCCACCGGGGAGCTGTTTTTT
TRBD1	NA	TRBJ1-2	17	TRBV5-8	CASSLKGQGVLDYGYTF	TGTGCCAGCAGCTTGAAGGGACAGGGGGTTTTGGACTATGGCTACACCTTC
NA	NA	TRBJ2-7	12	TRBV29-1	CSVVGRGHEQYF	TGCAGCGTTGTAGGCAGGGGCCACGAGCAGTACTTC
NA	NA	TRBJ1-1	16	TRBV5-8	CASYPKSNKMNTEAFF	TGTGCCAGCTACCCCAAGTCAAACAAGATGAACACTGAAGCTTTCTTT
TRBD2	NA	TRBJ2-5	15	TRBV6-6	CASSQWGGIRETQYF	TGTGCCAGCAGTCAATGGGGGGGAATTCGGGAGACCCAGTACTTC
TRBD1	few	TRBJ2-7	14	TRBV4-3	CASSQGTGRYEQYF	TGCGCCAGCAGCCAAGGGACAGGGAGGTACGAGCAGTACTTC
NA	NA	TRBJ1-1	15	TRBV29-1	CSVERDGARDTEAFF	TGCAGCGTTGAAAGAGACGGGGCGAGGGACACTGAAGCTTTCTTT
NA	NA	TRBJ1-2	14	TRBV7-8	CASSLGGAAYGYTF	TGTGCCAGCAGCTTAGGTGGGGCAGCTTATGGCTACACCTTC
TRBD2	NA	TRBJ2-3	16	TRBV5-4	CASSLFLGLGADTQYF	TGTGCCAGCAGCTTGTTTTTGGGACTAGGGGCAGATACGCAGTATTTT
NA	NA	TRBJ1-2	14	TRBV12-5	CASGPRTEGYGYTF	TGTGCTAGTGGCCCGAGGACAGAAGGTTATGGCTACACCTTC
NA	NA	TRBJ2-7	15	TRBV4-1	CASSHASGVTYEQYF	TGCGCCAGCAGCCATGCCTCAGGGGTCACCTACGAGCAGTACTTC
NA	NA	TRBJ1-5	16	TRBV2	CASHRSGGANNQPQHF	TGTGCCAGTCACCGGTCTGGCGGGGCCAATAATCAGCCCCAGCATTTT
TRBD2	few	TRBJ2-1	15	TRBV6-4	CASSVTSGGNNEQFF	TGTGCCAGCAGTGTGACTAGCGGGGGGAACAATGAGCAGTTCTTC
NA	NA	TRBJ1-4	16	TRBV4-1	CASSQAPGRINEKLFF	TGCGCCAGCAGCCAAGCTCCGGGACGGATTAATGAAAAACTGTTTTTT
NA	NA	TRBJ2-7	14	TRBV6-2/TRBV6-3	CASSYGRGHYEQYF	TGTGCCAGCAGTTACGGGCGGGGTCACTACGAGCAGTACTTC
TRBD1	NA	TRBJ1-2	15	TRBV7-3	CASSLQAGTGYGYTF	TGTGCCAGCAGCCTTCAAGCCGGGACAGGGTATGGCTACACCTTC
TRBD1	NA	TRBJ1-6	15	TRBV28	CASTEQGAGNSPLHF	TGTGCCAGCACCGAACAGGGGGCTGGAAATTCACCCCTCCACTTT
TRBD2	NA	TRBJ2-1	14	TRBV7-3	CASSWSGNYNEQFF	TGTGCCAGCAGCTGGAGCGGGAACTACAATGAGCAGTTCTTC
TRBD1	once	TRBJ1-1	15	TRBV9	CASSDETGGNTEAFF	TGTGCCAGCAGCGACGAGACAGGGGGGAACACTGAAGCTTTCTTT
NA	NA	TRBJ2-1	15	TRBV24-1	CATSDRASSYNEQFF	TGTGCCACCAGTGATCGGGCAAGCTCCTACAATGAGCAGTTCTTC
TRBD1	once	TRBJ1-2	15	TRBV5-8	CASSLYTGATYGYTF	TGTGCCAGCAGCTTGTATACAGGGGCGACCTATGGCTACACCTTC
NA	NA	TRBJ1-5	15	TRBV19	CASSITLAGNQPQHF	TGTGCCAGTAGTATAACCCTAGCAGGCAATCAGCCCCAGCATTTT
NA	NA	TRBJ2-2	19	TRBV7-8	CASSKASGPLYANTGELFF	TGTGCCAGCAGCAAAGCATCAGGGCCGCTCTACGCGAACACCGGGGAGCTGTTTTTT
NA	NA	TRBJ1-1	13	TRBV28	CASSPPGAGEAFF	TGTGCCAGCAGTCCGCCAGGGGCAGGTGAAGCTTTCTTT
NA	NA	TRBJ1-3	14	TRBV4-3	CASSQARPGNTIYF	TGCGCCAGCAGCCAAGCCAGACCTGGAAACACCATATATTTT
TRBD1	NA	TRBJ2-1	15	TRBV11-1	CASSSWDRSQGEQFF	TGTGCCAGCAGCTCCTGGGACAGGTCTCAGGGAGAGCAGTTCTTC